One sample yielded the 27 T cell receptor beta chains listed below, sequenced in a study of early T cells in non-severe SARS-CoV-2 infection. Using its own MiXCR run on the 5' RACE reads, TCRdb lists one record per CDR3 protein. This table has about 69,000 distinct CDR3 sequences, roughly a tenth appearing once. Material for sequencing was whole blood. These receptor sequences come from an adult who was a healthcare worker with PCR-confirmed SARS-CoV-2 infection or an uninfected control (not recorded which).

This clonotype was recorded a few times. The V call is TRBV29-1, the J call TRBJ2-2; the D is unclear. Germline CDR1 SQVTM, CDR2 ANQGSEA. Between the trimmed V and J ends, which lost 2 bases and 6 bases, there was a span of 10 bases. The CDR3 has 13 residues. The DNA of the CDR3 is TGCAGCGTTGAACCCGTCCATCCCGGGGAGCTGTTTTTT. It yields the protein CSVEPVHPGELFF.

This sequence joins TRBV7-9 and TRBJ2-1, with 9 bases that match TRBD2. The germline gives CDR1 SEHNR, CDR2 FQNEAQ (reference sequence). With V trimmed by 9 bases and J by 0 bases, 12 bases remained unmatched. The CDR3 loop spans 17 amino acids. This chain's CDR3 is CASQVSAGGPSYNEQFF. The CDR3 DNA reads TGTGCCAGTCAAGTATCGGCGGGAGGGCCCTCCTACAATGAGCAGTTCTTC. The entire variable domain, with the rest obtained from reference TRBV7-9 and TRBJ2-1, is as follows: DTGVSQNPRHKITKRGQNVTFRCDPISEHNRLYWYRQTLGQGPEFLTYFQNEAQLEKSRLLSDRFSAERPKGSFSTLEIQRTEQGDSAMYLCASQVSAGGPSYNEQFFGPGTRLTVL.

This clonotype was seen many times. This rearrangement joins TRBV5-6 to TRBJ2-1, with TRBD2 identical over 10 bases. The CDR3 sequence is 16 residues long. Germline V gene data show CDR1 as SGHDT and CDR2 as YYEEEE. Trimming removed 0 bases from V and 5 bases from J; junction bases left unmatched: 5. The CDR3, as DNA: TGTGCCAGCAGCTTGGTCGGTAGCGGGGGGAACAATGAGCAGTTCTTC. Its translation is CASSLVGSGGNNEQFF.

This clonotype was seen a handful of times. The J gene is TRBJ2-3, the V gene TRBV10-3; perhaps TRBD2 as D (6 bases). The CDR3 is 15 amino acids. Germline V gene data show CDR1 as ENHRY and CDR2 as SYGVKD. Trimming left V 0 bases short and J 4 bases short, with 11 bases between. CDR3 region: CAISESIAAADTQYF. Here the CDR3 DNA reads TGTGCCATCAGTGAGTCGATAGCGGCAGCAGATACGCAGTATTTT.

The genes are TRBV10-3 and TRBJ1-6; perhaps TRBD1 as D (5 bases). The germline V gene has CDR1 ENHRY and CDR2 SYGVKD. The CDR3 length is 14 residues. Trimming took 11 bases from V and 9 from J, leaving 20 bases between them. CDR3 in amino acids: CAAGRDSETSPLHF. DNA for the CDR3: TGTGCCGCGGGCCGGGACTCGGAGACTTCACCCCTCCACTTT.

This clonotype was observed many times. CDR3 residues: CASSSPSGLAWSNEQFF. Here the CDR3 DNA reads TGTGCCAGCAGTTCCCCCTCAGGGCTAGCATGGTCCAATGAGCAGTTCTTC. This chain uses TRBV27 with TRBJ2-1; D may correspond to TRBD1 or TRBD2 (5 bases each). Trimming shortened V by 4 bases and J by 6 bases, and 22 bases separated the two germline ends. The germline V gene encodes CDR1 MNHEY and CDR2 SMNVEV (reference sequence). The length of the CDR3 is 17 residues.

The rearrangement uses TRBV20-1 and TRBJ2-7, with a tentative D call TRBD2 (6 bases). Germline values: CDR1 DFQATT, CDR2 SNEGSKA (reference sequence). V lost 5 bases and J lost 4, with 18 bases in between. The CDR3 has 14 residues. CDR3 nucleotide sequence: TGCAGTGCTGGTCTAACGGTCGGAGGGTACGAGCAGTACTTC. Its translation is CSAGLTVGGYEQYF.

This clonotype has a count of ten or more. The chain joins TRBV10-3 to TRBJ2-7; TRBD1 matches at 11 bases. V lost 9 bases and J lost 6; bases outside the gene matches: 7. This CDR3 region has 13 residues. Germline V CDR1 and CDR2: ENHRY, SYGVKD. The CDR3 here is CAIEPGQGVEQYF. In nucleotides, the CDR3 is TGTGCCATTGAACCGGGACAGGGGGTCGAGCAGTACTTC.

This clonotype was recorded a few times. The chain is built from TRBV29-1 and TRBJ2-7; D uncertain. This CDR3 is built from 12 residues. V lost 4 bases to trimming and J lost 3 bases, with 10 bases between them. Germline CDR1 is SQVTM and CDR2 is ANQGSEA. CDR3 coding DNA: TGCAGCGTTGGTAACTACCACTACGAGCAGTACTTC. This encodes CSVGNYHYEQYF.

This clonotype was seen at least ten times. The chain employs TRBV19 and TRBJ2-1, with 7 bases matching TRBD2. Germline V gene data show CDR1 as LNHDA and CDR2 as SQIVND (reference sequence). V lost 4 bases, J lost 9 bases, and 9 bases stayed unmatched. This CDR3 contains 14 residues. In DNA, the CDR3 is TGTGCCAGTAGTAGCCCAGGACTAGAATTTGAGCAGTTCTTC. Translated: CASSSPGLEFEQFF.

The sample holds many counts of this clonotype. This rearrangement joins TRBV27 to TRBJ2-5, with D possibly matching TRBD2 (5 bases). Trimming removed 4 bases from V and 4 bases from J, with 19 bases in between. The CDR3 length is 16 residues. CDR1 is MNHEY and CDR2 is SMNVEV in the germline V gene (reference sequence). In DNA, the CDR3 is TGTGCCAGCAGTTCCCCCTCCCGGGAAGGAGGAGAGACCCAGTACTTC. Its protein product is CASSSPSREGGETQYF.

The table lists this clonotype with a few counts. The chain employs TRBV5-5 and TRBJ2-3; 8 bases fit TRBD1. The CDR3 length is 18 residues. In germline, CDR1 is SGHKS, CDR2 YYEKEE (reference sequence). V was pared by 4 bases and J by 0 bases, with 13 bases of the junction left unmatched. The CDR3 DNA is TGTGCCAGCAGCCCCGTTCCGCGACAGGGGAAGAGCACAGATACGCAGTATTTT. This encodes CASSPVPRQGKSTDTQYF.

The chain uses TRBV5-1 and TRBJ1-4; D perhaps matches TRBD1 (6 bases). CDR1 SGHRS and CDR2 YFSETQ come from the germline V gene. V was trimmed by 5 bases and J by 10 bases, leaving 12 bases between them. The CDR3 spans 12 residues. The CDR3 DNA reads as TGCGCCAGCAGACGTGAACAGGGAAAACTGTTTTTT. Translating it yields CASRREQGKLFF.

This clonotype was detected many times. The V and J genes are TRBV11-2 and TRBJ2-3; D remains ambiguous. V was cut by 6 bases and J by 0 bases, with 10 bases left in between. Germline V gene sequence: CDR1 SGHAT, CDR2 FQNNGV. This CDR3 comprises 14 residues. The CDR3 loop is CASSKGYSTDTQYF. In DNA form, the CDR3 reads TGTGCCAGCAGTAAGGGATATAGCACAGATACGCAGTATTTT.

The chain links TRBV5-5 to TRBJ1-2; 8 bases fit TRBD1. V shed 4 bases and J 1 base; nucleotides not matched to a gene: 6. The CDR3 spans 15 residues. Germline CDR1 and CDR2: SGHKS and YYEKEE (reference sequence). The chain's CDR3 is CASSMQGAGNYGYTF. The CDR3 nucleotides read TGTGCCAGCAGCATGCAGGGGGCGGGTAACTATGGCTACACCTTC.

This clonotype was recorded many times. The J gene is TRBJ1-3, the V gene TRBV20-1, with D hard to call. V was shortened by 0 bases and J by 8 bases, with 2 bases between the two germline ends. Germline values: CDR1 DFQATT, CDR2 SNEGSKA (reference sequence). The CDR3 covers 10 residues. The DNA of the CDR3 is TGCAGTGCTAGAGATGACACCATATATTTT. This gives the protein CSARDDTIYF.

Comments on this clonotype: Its ends do not fully match the called genes, so a read error is possible. The gene calls are TRBV30 and TRBJ1-4; D is unresolved. From germline, CDR1 is GTSNPN and CDR2 SVGIG (reference sequence). CDR3 length: 20 residues. The CDR3 protein is CAWTWSTPPSWTPTNEKLFF. Here the CDR3 DNA reads TGTGCGTGGACCTGGAGTACCCCCCCTAGTTGGACTCCAACTAATGAAAAACTGTTTTTT.

This clonotype was counted at least ten times. The CDR3 region is CASQGGINTGELFF. Here the CDR3 DNA reads TGTGCCAGTCAAGGGGGGATAAACACCGGGGAGCTGTTTTTT. The V gene is TRBV13, the J gene TRBJ2-2; D possibly matches TRBD1 or TRBD2 (6 bases each). There are 14 residues in the CDR3. Looked up from germline, CDR1 is PRHDT and CDR2 is FYEKMQ (reference sequence). V dropped 9 bases and J dropped 2 bases, with 13 bases sitting between them.

This clonotype was seen at least ten times. V and J are TRBV27 and TRBJ2-3; weak D call: TRBD2 (5 bases). The CDR3 has 17 amino acids. Germline CDR1 reads MNHEY; CDR2 reads SMNVEV (reference sequence). The ends were cut back, 6 bases at V and 8 bases at J, with 27 bases in the middle. The CDR3 bases are TGTGCCAGCAGCCCAGGCGGCGGCGGGCCGGCGGAGGTTACGCAGTATTTT. The encoded protein is CASSPGGGGPAEVTQYF.

In this sample, this clonotype turned up many times. The V call is TRBV2, the J call TRBJ2-2, with D unresolved. V shed 7 bases and J shed 3 bases, with 12 bases lying between them. The germline V gene has CDR1 SNHLY and CDR2 FYNNEI. CDR3 size: 14 residues. The CDR3 is CASTPDVYTGELFF. In nucleotides, the CDR3 is TGTGCCAGCACCCCGGACGTCTACACCGGGGAGCTGTTTTTT.

This clonotype appeared many times. The chain uses TRBV5-1 and TRBJ2-2, with D hard to call. CDR1 is SGHRS and CDR2 is YFSETQ in the germline V gene. Trimming removed 1 base at V and 3 bases at J, with 7 bases between. This CDR3 is built from 14 residues. In nucleotides, the CDR3 is TGCGCCAGCAGCTTGCAGGTCGACACCGGGGAGCTGTTTTTT. Its protein product is CASSLQVDTGELFF.

The sample holds many counts of this clonotype. In DNA form, the CDR3 reads TGCAGTGCCCCGACTAGCGGAGAGAGCGAGCAGTACTTC. Its protein product is CSAPTSGESEQYF. V is TRBV20-1 and J is TRBJ2-7; 9 bases agree with TRBD2. The CDR3 contains 13 residues. V lost 6 bases, J lost 6 bases, and 9 bases stayed unmatched. Germline V gives CDR1 DFQATT, CDR2 SNEGSKA (reference sequence).

This clonotype was seen a handful of times. The chain is built from TRBV5-5 and TRBJ2-1; D might be TRBD2 (5 bases). This CDR3 contains 17 residues. Deletions cut 4 bases from V and 0 bases from J, with 17 bases between. Germline values: CDR1 SGHKS, CDR2 YYEKEE (reference sequence). CDR3 in amino acids: CASSTRTEESSYNEQFF. The CDR3 coding sequence is TGTGCCAGCAGCACCAGGACGGAGGAAAGCTCCTACAATGAGCAGTTCTTC.

The table lists this clonotype with many counts. The rearrangement joins TRBV21-1 to TRBJ1-4; the table's D call, TRBD1, has no DNA check behind it. TRBV21-1 is deemed a pseudogene. The CDR3 loop spans 16 amino acids. This chain's CDR3 is CASSKARQGTNEKLFF. The CDR3 DNA sequence: TGTGCCAGCAGCAAAGCGCGGCAGGGTACTAATGAAAAACTGTTTTTT.

V and J are TRBV2 and TRBJ2-2; TRBD1 agrees at 8 bases. The germline gives CDR1 SNHLY, CDR2 FYNNEI. The CDR3 covers 16 residues. Trimming cost V 7 bases and J 5 bases; bases outside gene matches: 12. Here the CDR3 reads CASTQGATRGTGELFF. CDR3 in DNA: TGTGCCAGCACTCAGGGGGCGACTAGGGGGACCGGGGAGCTGTTTTTT. Together with reference TRBV2 and TRBJ2-2, the CDR3 gives the full variable domain: EPEVTQTPSHQVTQMGQEVILRCVPISNHLYFYWYRQILGQKVEFLVSFYNNEISEKSEIFDDQFSVERPDGSNFTLKIRSTKLEDSAMYFCASTQGATRGTGELFFGEGSRLTVL.

This clonotype was detected ten times or more. The rearrangement joins TRBV12-3 or TRBV12-4 to TRBJ2-7, with 12 nucleotides matching TRBD2. This CDR3 contains 17 residues. The V segment lost 5 bases and the J segment 4 bases; nucleotides outside the gene matches: 12. The CDR3: CASSPARLAGVPYEQYF. The CDR3 DNA sequence: TGTGCCAGCAGTCCTGCCCGACTAGCGGGAGTTCCGTACGAGCAGTACTTC.

This chain uses TRBV29-1 with TRBJ2-5; D not resolved. The CDR3 runs 12 residues. V shed 4 bases and J shed 8 bases, with 14 bases lying between them. The germline V gene has CDR1 SQVTM and CDR2 ANQGSEA. The CDR3 DNA sequence: TGCAGCGTTGGGAACGACCTAGGAACCCAGTACTTC. Translating it yields CSVGNDLGTQYF. The full variable domain, in which reference TRBV29-1 and TRBJ2-5 provide the parts outside the CDR3, is SAVISQKPSRDICQRGTSLTIQCQVDSQVTMMFWYRQQPGQSLTLIATANQGSEATYESGFVIDKFPISRPNLTFSTLTVSNMSPEDSSIYLCSVGNDLGTQYFGPGTRLLVL.